The clone carrying this TCR beta chain has at least ten counts. The junction departs from the called germline gene at one end, perhaps through a read error. These data come from a study of T-cell reconstitution after alpha-beta-depleted transplantation in children. TCRbeta library preparation incorporated unique molecular identifiers. TCRdb reprocessed the PCR reads via MiXCR and lists one record per CDR3 protein. The sample records roughly 100,000 distinct CDR3 sequences, roughly 7.7% being singletons. Germline lookup yields CDR1 SGHDT and CDR2 YYEEEE. There are 15 residues in the CDR3. The chain uses TRBV5-6 and TRBJ2-4, with 8 bases matching TRBD1. The receptor was isolated from a human donor who donated a stem cell graft to a child with congenital amegakaryocytic thrombocytopenia. The input for sequencing was PBMCs from the stem cell graft donor, taken from the stem cell graft. The CDR3 DNA reads TGTGCCAGCAGCCTTGCCGGGACAGGCAAAAGCATTCAGTACTTC. Its protein is CASSLAGTGKSIQYF. The full variable domain, completed using reference TRBV5-6 and TRBJ2-4, is DAGVTQSPTHLIKTRGQQVTLRCSPKSGHDTVSWYQQALGQGPQFIFQYYEEEERQRGNFPDRFSGHQFPNYSSELNVNALLLGDSALYLCASSLAGTGKSIQYFGAGTRLSVL.